This TCR beta chain was captured in a study of response to subunit inactivated influenza vaccine. Notes on this clonotype: Its antigen is not identified.

General study points: Only a handful of new T cells, the authors suggested, are recruited with each seasonal influenza vaccination.

Germline V gives CDR1 LNHNV, CDR2 YYDKDF (reference sequence). V was pared by 0 bases and J by 2 bases, with 9 bases of the junction left unmatched. The CDR3 spans 17 residues. TCRdb reprocessed the RT-PCR reads with MiXCR, giving one entry per CDR3 protein. The repertoire consists of about 620,000 distinct CDR3 sequences, with about 10% occurring once and the leading ten covering more than 8.5%. This TCR came from a man aged 50 or older who received an inactivated influenza vaccine. The rearrangement links TRBV15 to TRBJ2-7, with TRBD2 identical over 8 bases. This sample comprised PBMCs from blood, obtained on the day of vaccination. The CDR3 reads CATSREIILAGPYEQYF. Here the CDR3 DNA reads TGTGCCACCAGCAGAGAAATCATCCTAGCGGGTCCCTACGAGCAGTACTTC.